One sample yielded the 30 T cell receptor beta chains listed below, sequenced in a study of Ad26.COV2.S vaccination and SARS-CoV-2 variants. Treatment: 19 received Ad26.COV2.S at low or high dose, single or two shots; roughly 5 received placebo; per-sample allocation not given. On day 63 after the first injection, vaccine and placebo recipients gave samples. Assay: immunoSEQ multiplex PCR; the TCRdb copy retains only in-frame clones and omits some. This sample has 450,000 to 550,000 clones, with 80% to 90% found just once. The sample in question was peripheral blood, obtained in a trial of Ad26.COV2.S vaccine versus placebo. Receptors originate from a person between 18 and 65 years old who received the Ad26.COV2.S COVID-19 vaccine or a placebo.

This clone appeared a few times. The CDR3 protein is CASSQMIAGAGQTQYF. The CDR3 bases are TGTGCCAGCAGCCAAATGATAGCGGGAGCGGGCCAGACCCAGTACTTC. J is TRBJ2-5 and V is TRBV3-1 (or the pseudogene TRBV3-2); 9 bases are shared with TRBD2. The CDR3 covers 16 residues. Unmatched junction bases numbered 10, after V lost 2 bases and J lost 6 bases. Germline CDR1 LGHDT, CDR2 YNNKEL (reference sequence).

The chain recombines TRBV10-3 with TRBJ1-5; no reliable D call. CDR1 ENHRY and CDR2 SYGVKD come from the germline V gene. The CDR3 sequence is 16 residues long. Trimming left V 0 bases short and J 0 bases short, with 9 bases between. The CDR3 loop reads CAISESLGSSNQPQHF. The CDR3 coding sequence is TGTGCCATCAGTGAGTCTCTGGGGTCTAGCAATCAGCCCCAGCATTTT.

This chain joins TRBV6-5 and TRBJ2-1; 10 positions match TRBD2. Per germline, CDR1 MNHEY and CDR2 SVGAGI. V shed 7 bases, J shed 4 bases, and the junction held 7 bases outside the gene matches. The CDR3 loop spans 15 amino acids. The CDR3 loop is CASKTGLAVYNEQFF. Written as DNA, the CDR3 is TGTGCCAGCAAAACTGGACTAGCGGTTTACAATGAGCAGTTCTTC.

Regarding this clone: This CDR3 is also generated by other DNA sequences in the sample. The V call is TRBV6-5, the J call TRBJ1-5; D may be TRBD1 (6 bases). Trimming took off 6 bases at V and 1 base at J, with 13 bases between the two ends. This CDR3 contains 15 residues. Germline loops: CDR1 MNHEY, CDR2 SVGAGI. As DNA, the CDR3 is TGTGCCAGCAGACCCACAGGGTACAGCAATCAGCCCCAGCATTTT. Translating gives CASRPTGYSNQPQHF.

The chain has TRBV7-9 and TRBJ2-1; no reliable D call. Germline V gene sequence: CDR1 SEHNR, CDR2 FQNEAQ (reference sequence). There are 16 residues in the CDR3. Trimming pared 5 bases from V and 3 bases from J, leaving 17 bases between. The CDR3 DNA reads TGTGCCAGCAGCCCCATAGGAACGGAGAACTACAATGAGCAGTTCTTC. Protein product: CASSPIGTENYNEQFF.

This CDR3 is CASSIGTGGAYEQYF. In nucleotides, the CDR3 is TGTGCCAGTAGTATAGGGACAGGGGGCGCCTACGAGCAGTACTTC. The chain links TRBV19 to TRBJ2-7; 11 nucleotides line up with TRBD1. The CDR3 loop spans 15 amino acids. The junction had 1 base not matched to a gene; V was cut back by 1 base and J by 2 bases. The germline V gene encodes CDR1 LNHDA and CDR2 SQIVND (reference sequence).

The V gene is TRBV30, the J gene TRBJ2-7; 9 bases are shared with TRBD1. The CDR3 loop spans 14 amino acids. Germline CDR1 GTSNPN, CDR2 SVGIG (reference sequence). V was clipped by 5 bases and J by 2 bases; unmatched bases: 7. For the CDR3, the DNA is TGTGCCTGGCGACCGGGACAGGGTACCTACGAGCAGTACTTC. This sequence encodes CAWRPGQGTYEQYF.

This clone was seen only a few times. The chain carries TRBV18 and TRBJ1-2; TRBD1 is a possible D gene (5 bases). Trimming left V 4 bases short and J 3 bases short, with 12 bases between. Germline assignment: CDR1 KGHSH and CDR2 LQKENI. The CDR3 sequence is 14 residues long. CDR3 residues: CASSQQQDYYGYTF. The CDR3 nucleotides are TGTGCCAGCTCACAACAACAGGACTACTATGGCTACACCTTC.

The V call is TRBV27, the J call TRBJ1-2, with a tentative D call TRBD1 (6 bases). In germline, CDR1 is MNHEY, CDR2 SMNVEV (reference sequence). This CDR3 region has 13 residues. Deletions cut 2 bases from V and 8 bases from J, with 12 bases between. CDR3 bases: TGTGCCAGCAGTTTAGGAGGGGGAGGCGGCTACACCTTC. Amino acid sequence: CASSLGGGGGYTF.

This sequence joins TRBV27 and TRBJ2-1; TRBD1 might be the D (5 bases). Germline V CDR1 and CDR2: MNHEY, SMNVEV (reference sequence). The CDR3 runs to 16 residues. Trimming removed 1 base at V and 0 bases at J, with 10 bases between. CDR3 bases: TGTGCCAGCAGTTTATATGGCAGGGTCTCCTACAATGAGCAGTTCTTC. This sequence encodes CASSLYGRVSYNEQFF.

This rearrangement joins TRBV9 to TRBJ1-2; D ambiguous. The CDR3 has 15 amino acids. Germline-derived CDR1 and CDR2 are SGDLS and YYNGEE. V shed 0 bases and J shed 7 bases, with 16 bases lying between them. CDR3 loop: CASSVEAGPRGGYTF. The CDR3 bases are TGTGCCAGCAGCGTAGAAGCAGGTCCTCGAGGTGGCTACACCTTC. Variable domain in full (rest from reference TRBV9 and TRBJ1-2): DSGVTQTPKHLITATGQRVTLRCSPRSGDLSVYWYQQSLDQGLQFLIQYYNGEERAKGNILERFSAQQFPDLHSELNLSSLELGDSALYFCASSVEAGPRGGYTFGSGTRLTVV.

In this sample, this clone turned up a few times. The rearrangement joins TRBV2 to TRBJ1-3, with no clear D. Looked up from germline, CDR1 is SNHLY and CDR2 is FYNNEI. The CDR3 runs to 13 residues. V lost 8 bases, J lost 5 bases, and 13 bases lay in between. DNA for the CDR3: TGTGCCAGCGAAGTGCTTAAGAGAAACACCATATATTTT. Amino acids: CASEVLKRNTIYF.

This chain links TRBV6-5 with TRBJ2-2; D gene uncertain. The germline CDR1 and CDR2 sequences are MNHEY and SVGAGI. The V end lost 6 bases, the J end lost 2 bases, and 7 bases lay between the germline ends. The CDR3 runs to 13 residues. The CDR3 loop reads CASRDRNTGELFF. Written as DNA, the CDR3 is TGTGCCAGCAGGGACCGAAACACCGGGGAGCTGTTTTTT.

This CDR3 reads CSVRPQGGKLFF. CDR3 coding DNA: TGCAGCGTCAGACCACAGGGGGGGAAACTGTTTTTT. This chain uses TRBV29-1 with TRBJ1-4; the match to TRBD1 covers 8 bases. V lost 6 bases and J lost 11; bases outside the gene matches: 8. The CDR3 runs 12 residues. The V gene's germline CDR1 is SQVTM and CDR2 ANQGSEA.

The V call is TRBV19, the J call TRBJ2-6, with D possibly being TRBD2 (5 bases). Germline V gene data show CDR1 as LNHDA and CDR2 as SQIVND (reference sequence). The V and J ends lost 3 bases and 0 bases respectively, with 9 bases between them. The CDR3 has 16 amino acids. For the CDR3, the DNA is TGTGCCAGTAGTATGAGGGCGTCCTCTGGGGCCAACGTCCTGACTTTC. Translation: CASSMRASSGANVLTF.

The genes are TRBV7-2 and TRBJ2-1, with a weak D call TRBD2 (7 bases). The CDR3 sequence is 13 residues long. Germline-derived CDR1 and CDR2 are SGHTA and FQGNSA. Trimming stripped 7 bases from V and 6 bases from J, with 13 bases between. Written as DNA, the CDR3 is TGTGCCAGCAAGCAGAGGGGGGGCAATGAGCAGTTCTTC. Translation gives CASKQRGGNEQFF.

This clone was found once. The J gene is TRBJ1-3, the V gene TRBV25-1; TRBD1 might be the D (5 bases). Looked up from germline, CDR1 is MGHDK and CDR2 is SYGVNS. V lost 10 bases and J 12 bases, leaving 19 bases between the germline ends. This CDR3 is built from 12 residues. CDR3 amino acids: CAKQDFRGGIYF. The CDR3 coding sequence is TGTGCCAAACAGGACTTTCGCGGGGGCATATATTTT.

The chain combines TRBV2 with TRBJ2-1; D gene unclear. Trimming removed 1 base from V and 4 bases from J, with 8 bases in between. Germline loops: CDR1 SNHLY, CDR2 FYNNEI. CDR3 length equals 14 residues. CDR3 sequence: CASSEEGFYNEQFF. Written as DNA, the CDR3 is TGTGCCAGCAGTGAAGAGGGATTTTACAATGAGCAGTTCTTC.

The rearrangement uses TRBV30 and TRBJ1-4; no clear D. The CDR3 length is 14 residues. The V end lost 2 bases, the J end lost 3 bases, and 10 bases lay between the germline ends. From germline, CDR1 is GTSNPN and CDR2 SVGIG (reference sequence). CDR3 region: CAWSQDSANEKLFF. The DNA for the CDR3 is TGTGCCTGGAGTCAAGATTCAGCTAATGAAAAACTGTTTTTT.

V and J are TRBV29-1 and TRBJ1-1, with TRBD1 matching over 7 bases. This CDR3 has 13 amino acids. V lost 6 bases and J lost 0; bases outside the gene matches: 4. CDR1 SQVTM and CDR2 ANQGSEA come from the germline V gene. The CDR3 DNA is TGCAGCGTCCAGGGGGGGCTGAACACTGAAGCTTTCTTT. Translation gives CSVQGGLNTEAFF.

The rearrangement joins TRBV2 to TRBJ1-6; TRBD1 matches at 7 bases. Germline CDR1 and CDR2: SNHLY and FYNNEI. The CDR3 totals 15 residues. With 5 bases clipped from V and 6 bases from J, the junction kept 7 bases outside the gene matches. The CDR3: CASSWTGQLNSPLHF. CDR3 nucleotides: TGTGCCAGCAGTTGGACAGGACAGCTTAATTCACCCCTCCACTTT.

J is TRBJ2-7 and V is TRBV6-5; TRBD2 agrees at 9 bases. V lost 7 bases to trimming and J lost 6 bases; unmatched junction nucleotides: 7. Germline loops: CDR1 MNHEY, CDR2 SVGAGI. The CDR3 extends over 13 amino acids. CDR3 sequence: CASTGVAGVEQYF. The CDR3 region has the DNA TGTGCCAGCACGGGTGTAGCGGGAGTCGAGCAGTACTTC.

This clone was detected once. J is TRBJ2-1 and V is TRBV5-1; perhaps TRBD1 as D (6 bases). The germline V gene has CDR1 SGHRS and CDR2 YFSETQ. The CDR3 runs to 16 residues. V lost 4 bases and J 2 bases, leaving 16 bases between the germline ends. Here the CDR3 reads CASSPLQGRAYNEQFF. The CDR3 region has the DNA TGCGCCAGCAGCCCCCTACAGGGCCGAGCCTACAATGAGCAGTTCTTC.

This clone was recorded only once. This chain joins TRBV18 and TRBJ1-2; D is perhaps TRBD1 (6 bases). The germline V gene has CDR1 KGHSH and CDR2 LQKENI. The length of the CDR3 is 16 residues. V was shortened by 0 bases and J by 2 bases, with 13 bases between the two germline ends. Here the CDR3 reads CASSPPGTIMNYGYTF. CDR3 coding DNA: TGTGCCAGCTCACCACCCGGGACAATCATGAACTATGGCTACACCTTC.

This clone was seen more than once but under ten times. The rearrangement joins TRBV15 to TRBJ2-2; D might be TRBD1 (6 bases). Germline lookup yields CDR1 LNHNV and CDR2 YYDKDF (reference sequence). Trimming removed 3 bases at V and 4 bases at J, with 6 bases between. This CDR3 is built from 13 residues. CDR3 residues: CATSSRGTGELFF. DNA for the CDR3: TGTGCCACCAGCAGCAGGGGCACCGGGGAGCTGTTTTTT. Together with reference TRBV15 and TRBJ2-2, the CDR3 gives the full variable domain: DAMVIQNPRYQVTQFGKPVTLSCSQTLNHNVMYWYQQKSSQAPKLLFHYYDKDFNNEADTPDNFQSRRPNTSFCFLDIRSPGLGDTAMYLCATSSRGTGELFFGEGSRLTVL.

The CDR3 spells CQAGTTEAFF. The CDR3 DNA reads TGTCAGGCAGGGACCACTGAAGCTTTCTTT. The genes are TRBV30 and TRBJ1-1, with D possibly matching TRBD1 (5 bases). Germline CDR1 reads GTSNPN; CDR2 reads SVGIG (reference sequence). This CDR3 region has 10 residues.

The chain recombines TRBV9 with TRBJ1-2; the D is unclear. Per the germline V gene, CDR1 is SGDLS and CDR2 is YYNGEE. V gave up 0 bases and J gave up 4 bases, with 7 bases separating them. This CDR3 has 13 residues. The CDR3 loop reads CASSVGTSYGYTF. Written as DNA, the CDR3 is TGTGCCAGCAGCGTAGGCACGTCCTATGGCTACACCTTC.

This chain links TRBV6-6 with TRBJ1-4, with D hard to call. V gave up 0 bases and J gave up 12 bases, with 8 bases separating them. This CDR3 has 12 residues. Germline V CDR1 and CDR2: MNHNY, SVGAGI (reference sequence). CDR3 protein: CASSYSGVQLFF. CDR3 in DNA: TGTGCCAGCAGTTACTCTGGTGTGCAACTGTTTTTT.

The chain combines TRBV6-5 with TRBJ2-5; D remains ambiguous. The V and J ends lost 6 bases and 4 bases respectively, with 12 bases between them. Germline V gives CDR1 MNHEY, CDR2 SVGAGI. CDR3 length equals 13 residues. The CDR3 nucleotides are TGTGCCAGCAGACTTTTGGTGGGAGAGACCCAGTACTTC. Residues: CASRLLVGETQYF.

The genes are TRBV7-9 and TRBJ2-1; D is uncertain. The V and J ends lost 7 bases and 1 base respectively, with 2 bases between them. The CDR3 runs to 11 residues. Germline lookup yields CDR1 SEHNR and CDR2 FQNEAQ (reference sequence). CDR3 DNA sequence: TGTGCCAGCAATTCCTACAATGAGCAGTTCTTC. It is translated as CASNSYNEQFF.